The 30 T cell receptor beta chains listed next were all sequenced from one sample in a study of blood T cell repertoires in COVID-19. TCRdb keeps only in-frame clones here, not all; method: immunoSEQ multiplex PCR. The data hold some 200,000 clones, with 88% observed a single time. The sample comprised PBMCs or T cells enriched from blood (not recorded which). The receptor set was obtained from a woman aged 25-40 years who had recovered from COVID-19.

This clone came up a few times. The chain uses TRBV23-1 and TRBJ1-3; no clear D. TRBV23-1 falls under the ORF class, with uncertain function. Trimming pared 2 bases from V and 0 bases from J, leaving 17 bases between. The CDR3 loop spans 18 amino acids. CDR3 loop: CASSQPEDTPFSGNTIYF. CDR3 sequence (DNA): TGCGCCAGCAGTCAACCCGAAGACACACCATTCTCTGGAAACACCATATATTTT.

The chain has TRBV2 and TRBJ2-7; the match to TRBD1 covers 8 bases. Germline assignment: CDR1 SNHLY and CDR2 FYNNEI. Unmatched junction bases numbered 6, after V lost 6 bases and J lost 5 bases. This CDR3 contains 13 residues. DNA of the CDR3: TGTGCCAGCAGAGATACAGGGGGAGACGAGCAGTACTTC. Residues: CASRDTGGDEQYF.

The chain couples TRBV19 to TRBJ1-1; no clear D. The germline V gene encodes CDR1 LNHDA and CDR2 SQIVND (reference sequence). This CDR3 region has 13 residues. V was shortened by 3 bases and J by 4 bases, with 9 bases between the two germline ends. DNA for the CDR3: TGTGCCAGTAGTATCACGGGTAGCACTGAAGCTTTCTTT. Translation gives CASSITGSTEAFF.

This clone came up once. V usage is TRBV4-2 and J usage is TRBJ1-1; the D is unclear. The V gene's germline CDR1 is LGHNA and CDR2 YNFKEQ. Trimming removed 0 bases at V and 5 bases at J, with 7 bases between. This CDR3 has 13 amino acids. The CDR3 here is CASSQDRWTEAFF. The CDR3 coding sequence is TGTGCCAGCAGCCAAGACCGGTGGACTGAAGCTTTCTTT.

The rearrangement uses TRBV13 and TRBJ2-7; 7 bases agree with TRBD2. This CDR3 contains 14 residues. J gave up 3 bases and V 0 bases, and 2 bases lay outside the gene matches. Germline-derived CDR1 and CDR2 are PRHDT and FYEKMQ (reference sequence). The CDR3, as DNA: TGTGCCAGCAGCTTAGGCCCGGGAGGCTACGAGCAGTACTTC. Residues: CASSLGPGGYEQYF.

The chain couples TRBV3-1 (or the pseudogene TRBV3-2) to TRBJ2-2, with D possibly matching TRBD1 (6 bases). Trimming removed 1 base at V and 2 bases at J, with 14 bases between. CDR1 is LGHDT, CDR2 YNNKEL, per germline (reference sequence). This CDR3 has 17 amino acids. The CDR3 nucleotides read TGTGCCAGCAGCCAAGCTGGCCAGGGGCCTAACACCGGGGAGCTGTTTTTT. Translating it yields CASSQAGQGPNTGELFF.

V is TRBV6-6 and J is TRBJ1-2, with TRBD1 matching over 8 bases. J lost 0 bases, V lost 4 bases, and 4 bases had no gene match. CDR3 size: 15 residues. Germline CDR1 reads MNHNY; CDR2 reads SVGAGI (reference sequence). The DNA for the CDR3 is TGTGCCAGCAGTTTGGACAGGGCTACTAACTATGGCTACACCTTC. This codes for CASSLDRATNYGYTF.

This clone was seen at least ten times. V gene TRBV6-2 or TRBV6-3 combines with J gene TRBJ2-3; 11 bases match TRBD2. The V and J ends lost 5 bases and 4 bases, in that order; junction bases with no gene match: 5. CDR1 MNHEY and CDR2 SVGEGT come from the germline V gene. CDR3 length: 15 amino acids. This chain's CDR3 is CASSPTSGGSDTQYF. The CDR3 coding sequence is TGTGCCAGCAGTCCAACTAGCGGGGGCTCAGATACGCAGTATTTT.

This clone has ten or more counts. This chain uses TRBV7-9 with TRBJ1-1; D gene unclear. The CDR3 is made up of 11 amino acids. Deletions cut 2 bases from V and 8 bases from J, with 6 bases between. Per the germline V gene, CDR1 is SEHNR and CDR2 is FQNEAQ (reference sequence). The DNA for the CDR3 is TGTGCCAGCAGCTTAACAGCCGAAGCTTTCTTT. It is translated as CASSLTAEAFF.

This chain uses TRBV4-3 with TRBJ2-7; D perhaps matches TRBD1 (6 bases). V gave up 0 bases and J gave up 2 bases, with 11 bases separating them. Germline V gene data show CDR1 as LGHNA and CDR2 as YSLEER. This CDR3 spans 15 amino acids. The CDR3 nucleotides are TGCGCCAGCAGCCAAGATGGGGACACCCCCTACGAGCAGTACTTC. Protein product: CASSQDGDTPYEQYF.

This chain connects TRBV5-5 to TRBJ1-4; tentative D call: TRBD1 (5 bases). V was pared by 5 bases and J by 5 bases, with 10 bases between. This CDR3 is 13 amino acids long. Germline V gene sequence: CDR1 SGHKS, CDR2 YYEKEE (reference sequence). The CDR3 region has the DNA TGTGCCAGCAGAAATCAGGGAAATGAAAAACTGTTTTTT. It specifies CASRNQGNEKLFF. Full variable domain (missing parts from reference TRBV5-5 and TRBJ1-4): DAGVTQSPTHLIKTRGQQVTLRCSPISGHKSVSWYQQVLGQGPQFIFQYYEKEERGRGNFPDRFSARQFPNYSSELNVNALLLGDSALYLCASRNQGNEKLFFGSGTQLSVL.

The chain joins TRBV25-1 to TRBJ2-7, with D perhaps TRBD2 (6 bases). Germline loops: CDR1 MGHDK, CDR2 SYGVNS. The CDR3 is 14 amino acids. V gave up 4 bases and J gave up 4 bases, with 14 bases separating them. The CDR3 DNA reads TGTGCCAGCAGTGTACCGGGACTGGGGTACGAGCAGTACTTC. This sequence encodes CASSVPGLGYEQYF.

This chain links TRBV7-2 with TRBJ2-7, with a weak D call TRBD1 (6 bases). CDR3 size: 16 residues. Germline CDR1 SGHTA, CDR2 FQGNSA. V was trimmed by 5 bases and J by 3 bases, leaving 20 bases between them. The CDR3 DNA is TGTGCCAGCAGCCCCGAATTCGGGACATACTACTACGAGCAGTACTTC. This encodes CASSPEFGTYYYEQYF.

This chain links TRBV5-6 with TRBJ1-5; possible D gene TRBD1, 6 bases. The germline gives CDR1 SGHDT, CDR2 YYEEEE. The CDR3 covers 14 residues. V dropped 3 bases and J dropped 4 bases, with 11 bases sitting between them. The CDR3 nucleotides read TGTGCCAGCAGCTCAGGGGCTGCTAATCAGCCCCAGCATTTT. Translation gives CASSSGAANQPQHF.

The chain has TRBV27 and TRBJ1-6; no definite D call. CDR3 size: 15 residues. Germline assignment: CDR1 MNHEY and CDR2 SMNVEV (reference sequence). The V gene lost 6 bases and the J gene lost 1 base, with 10 bases spanning the gap. The CDR3 reads CASRGGNSYNSPLHF. The CDR3 DNA follows: TGTGCCAGCAGGGGAGGGAATTCCTATAATTCACCCCTCCACTTT.

This clone was detected once. The chain uses TRBV5-6 and TRBJ2-1; 13 nucleotides agree with TRBD2. J gave up 4 bases and V 3 bases, and 4 bases lay outside the gene matches. Germline-derived CDR1 and CDR2 are SGHDT and YYEEEE. This CDR3 is built from 16 residues. CDR3 in amino acids: CASSWGLAGIYNEQFF. The DNA for the CDR3 is TGTGCCAGCAGCTGGGGACTAGCGGGGATTTACAATGAGCAGTTCTTC.

This sequence joins TRBV3-1 (or the pseudogene TRBV3-2) and TRBJ2-1, with 13 bases aligning to TRBD2. CDR1 LGHDT and CDR2 YNNKEL come from the germline V gene (reference sequence). V was clipped by 4 bases and J by 6 bases; unmatched bases: 3. CDR3 length: 15 residues. This CDR3 is CASSLTSGGANEQFF. CDR3 coding DNA: TGTGCCAGCAGCCTCACTAGCGGGGGGGCCAATGAGCAGTTCTTC.

This clone was seen only once. This chain uses TRBV18 with TRBJ1-2; perhaps TRBD1 as D (5 bases). The germline gives CDR1 KGHSH, CDR2 LQKENI. V dropped 2 bases and J dropped 3 bases, with 22 bases sitting between them. The CDR3 length is 18 residues. DNA for the CDR3: TGTGCCAGCTCACCAAGTACCCCCGACAGAGAATTTGACTATGGCTACACCTTC. Amino acid sequence: CASSPSTPDREFDYGYTF.

J is TRBJ2-1 and V is TRBV7-6; TRBD2 agrees at 9 bases. Trimming removed 0 bases from V and 6 bases from J; junction bases left unmatched: 9. Germline-derived CDR1 and CDR2 are SGHVS and FNYEAQ. The CDR3 is 17 amino acids. As DNA, the CDR3 is TGTGCCAGCAGCTTAGCGCGCCCGCGGGGGGGCACCAATGAGCAGTTCTTC. Its translation: CASSLARPRGGTNEQFF.

The rearrangement uses TRBV19 and TRBJ1-1, with 8 nucleotides matching TRBD1. Germline CDR1 reads LNHDA; CDR2 reads SQIVND (reference sequence). The CDR3 consists of 13 residues. Trimming at V came to 5 bases and at J to 5 bases, leaving 4 bases not matched to a gene. As DNA, the CDR3 is TGTGCCAGTAGTCCCACAGGGGGGACTGAAGCTTTCTTT. It codes for CASSPTGGTEAFF.

J is TRBJ2-7 and V is TRBV5-4, with D possibly matching TRBD1 (5 bases). CDR1 is SGHNT and CDR2 is YYREEE in the germline V gene (reference sequence). V was clipped by 0 bases and J by 6 bases, with 16 bases between them. This CDR3 has 15 amino acids. The DNA for the CDR3 is TGTGCCAGCAGCTTGGCCAGGGTAGGAGATTCCGAGCAGTACTTC. It yields the protein CASSLARVGDSEQYF.

The genes are TRBV5-1 and TRBJ1-2; 9 nucleotides match TRBD1. Germline V gene lookup returns CDR1 SGHRS and CDR2 YFSETQ. V lost 5 bases to trimming and J lost 4 bases; unmatched junction nucleotides: 3. CDR3 size: 13 residues. CDR3 DNA: TGCGCCAGCAGGCTGACAGGGGGCTATGGCTACACCTTC. Its protein is CASRLTGGYGYTF.

The chain uses TRBV4-3 and TRBJ2-4; 8 bases are a match to TRBD2. Per germline, CDR1 LGHNA and CDR2 YSLEER. The CDR3 runs to 18 residues. V gave up 4 bases and J gave up 0 bases; unmatched junction bases: 11. The DNA of the CDR3 is TGCGCCAGCAGCCCGGGACTAGGAGAGGGAGAAGCCAAAAACATTCAGTACTTC. Translated: CASSPGLGEGEAKNIQYF.

The rearrangement links TRBV4-3 to TRBJ1-2; possible D gene TRBD1, 6 bases. This CDR3 is 16 amino acids long. The germline V and J ends were trimmed by 0 bases and 10 bases, with 21 bases remaining between them. CDR1 and CDR2 (germline): LGHNA, YSLEER. The CDR3 is CASSQDFSAGVLVYTF. The CDR3 nucleotides are TGCGCCAGCAGCCAAGATTTTTCGGCAGGGGTTTTAGTCTACACCTTC.

The chain has TRBV16 and TRBJ2-1; a possible D gene is TRBD2 (5 bases). Germline V lookup: CDR1 KGHSY, CDR2 FQNENV. Trimming took off 0 bases at V and 7 bases at J, with 7 bases between the two ends. CDR3 length: 13 amino acids. The CDR3 DNA sequence: TGTGCCAGCAGCCAATCCCGGGGAAATGAGCAGTTCTTC. Its protein product is CASSQSRGNEQFF.

The V gene is TRBV15, the J gene TRBJ2-4, with TRBD1 as a possible D gene (6 bases). The CDR3 is 14 residues long. V was cut by 0 bases and J by 3 bases, with 6 bases left in between. CDR1 and CDR2 (germline): LNHNV, YYDKDF (reference sequence). The CDR3 nucleotides are TGTGCCACCAGCAGAGACAGGGGCAAAAACATTCAGTACTTC. Amino acids: CATSRDRGKNIQYF.

As concerns this clone: At the DNA level, this CDR3 is encoded by other sequences in the same sample as well. The chain employs TRBV7-9 and TRBJ1-2, with 7 bases fitting TRBD1. Trimming cost V 5 bases and J 1 base; bases outside gene matches: 4. This CDR3 is built from 14 residues. Germline V gives CDR1 SEHNR, CDR2 FQNEAQ (reference sequence). CDR3 amino acids: CASSPGGINYGYTF. DNA for the CDR3: TGTGCCAGCAGCCCAGGGGGGATTAACTATGGCTACACCTTC.

The chain recombines TRBV7-2 with TRBJ2-5; no definite D call. V gave up 3 bases and J gave up 3 bases, with 11 bases separating them. The CDR3 consists of 14 residues. Germline CDR1 is SGHTA and CDR2 is FQGNSA. The CDR3 region is CASSFLVPKETQYF. The DNA for the CDR3 is TGTGCCAGCAGCTTCTTAGTTCCGAAAGAGACCCAGTACTTC.

The chain has TRBV27 and TRBJ2-7; D unclear. Germline CDR1 MNHEY, CDR2 SMNVEV (reference sequence). V was shortened by 5 bases and J by 0 bases, with 11 bases between the two germline ends. The CDR3 covers 14 residues. CDR3: CASSRSGSSYEQYF. DNA for the CDR3: TGTGCCAGCAGTAGGTCAGGATCCTCCTACGAGCAGTACTTC.

The chain uses TRBV5-1 and TRBJ2-6; D call uncertain. CDR1 and CDR2 from the germline V gene are SGHRS and YFSETQ. The CDR3 runs 15 residues. V was pared by 3 bases and J by 4 bases, with 11 bases between. DNA of the CDR3: TGCGCCAGCAGCTACGACGACTGGGGGGCCAACGTCCTGACTTTC. Protein sequence: CASSYDDWGANVLTF.